This T cell receptor beta chain was recovered during a study of identical twins. Study-wide points: Models underpredicted monozygotic twin sharing of out-of-frame TCR alpha. One should note that invariant MAIT and iNKT cells could partly confound zero-insertion analyses. There were fewer insertions in abundant cord blood beta clonotypes, but memory repertoires showed no such pattern.

A universal primer site was added by template switching, and unique molecular identifiers were carried by the cDNA. Each CDR3 protein is one row after TCRdb ran MiXCR on the 5' RACE reads. The sample lists approximately 410,000 distinct CDR3 sequences, less than 20% occurring once. Germline CDR1 and CDR2: MNHNS and SASEGT. The CDR3 loop spans 15 amino acids. J lost 2 bases, V lost 5 bases, and 1 base had no gene match. This clonotype was seen a handful of times. Its specificity is unknown. This chain connects TRBV6-1 to TRBJ1-4, with 11 bases fitting TRBD1. Sequencing input: naive T cells sorted from blood. This TCR came from a man in his forties or fifties in good health. The CDR3 here is CASSRTGGTNEKLFF. CDR3 nucleotide sequence: TGTGCCAGCAGTCGGACAGGGGGCACTAATGAAAAACTGTTTTTT.